The 31 T cell receptor beta chains in this list originate from one sample, sequenced in a study of blood T cell repertoires in COVID-19. Clones were sequenced by immunoSEQ multiplex PCR, and TCRdb holds only the in-frame ones, with some missing. The sample yields about 270,000 clones, roughly 90% seen once. The sequencing sample was made of peripheral blood. The receptors were sampled from a woman aged 70 to 79 with COVID-19, enrolled during active disease.

This chain joins TRBV6-1 and TRBJ2-1, with TRBD2 matching over 9 bases. Unmatched junction bases numbered 9, after V lost 4 bases and J lost 5 bases. Looked up from germline, CDR1 is MNHNS and CDR2 is SASEGT. The CDR3 runs to 16 residues. The DNA of the CDR3 is TGTGCCAGCAGTGTAATCTTAGCGGGGGTGAACAATGAGCAGTTCTTC. This translates into CASSVILAGVNNEQFF.

The J gene is TRBJ2-2, the V gene TRBV30; D remains unclear. Trimming took 0 bases from V and 4 from J, leaving 12 bases between them. From germline, CDR1 is GTSNPN and CDR2 SVGIG (reference sequence). The CDR3 is made up of 15 amino acids. CDR3 DNA: TGTGCCTGGAGTGTACGGATTGAGGTCACCGGGGAGCTGTTTTTT. Its translation: CAWSVRIEVTGELFF. Full variable domain (missing parts from reference TRBV30 and TRBJ2-2): SQTIHQWPATLVQPVGSPLSLECTVEGTSNPNLYWYRQAAGRGLQLLFYSVGIGQISSEVPQNLSASRPQDRQFILSSKKLLLSDSGFYLCAWSVRIEVTGELFFGEGSRLTVL.

The chain recombines TRBV28 with TRBJ1-5, with TRBD1 matching 9 bases. Germline-derived CDR1 and CDR2 are MDHEN and SYDVKM. The length of the CDR3 is 19 residues. The trim removed 5 bases at V and 3 bases at J, leaving 17 bases unmatched. CDR3 bases: TGTGCCAGCAGTCCTCACCCCTGGGACAGGGAGGTGGACAATCAGCCCCAGCATTTT. The encoded protein is CASSPHPWDREVDNQPQHF.

The V gene is TRBV7-9, the J gene TRBJ1-2; 8 bases map to TRBD1. The CDR3 contains 18 residues. V shed 5 bases, J shed 8 bases, and the junction held 22 bases outside the gene matches. The V gene's germline CDR1 is SEHNR and CDR2 FQNEAQ (reference sequence). The CDR3 DNA reads TGTGCCAGCAGCCCCCGGCCGGGACAGGATGCCGGAGGGCGCGGCTACACCTTC. Translated: CASSPRPGQDAGGRGYTF.

The chain has TRBV7-7 and TRBJ2-5, with 7 bases matching TRBD2. Unmatched junction bases numbered 0, after V lost 4 bases and J lost 4 bases. Germline V gene data show CDR1 as SSHAT and CDR2 as FNYEAQ (reference sequence). This CDR3 region has 12 residues. The CDR3 protein is CASSWGGETQYF. The CDR3 coding sequence is TGTGCCAGCAGCTGGGGGGGAGAGACCCAGTACTTC.

CDR3 DNA sequence: TGTGCCAGCAAAGACTTCATGGCCACTGAAGCTTTCTTT. Its protein product is CASKDFMATEAFF. This chain uses TRBV7-9 with TRBJ1-1; no reliable D call. With 7 bases removed from V and 4 bases from J, the gap between germline ends came to 13 bases. Looked up from germline, CDR1 is SEHNR and CDR2 is FQNEAQ (reference sequence). The CDR3 is 13 amino acids.

This clone was observed a single time. This sequence joins TRBV7-3 and TRBJ2-2; D may be TRBD1 (6 bases). The germline gives CDR1 SGHTA, CDR2 FQGTGA. The germline V and J ends were trimmed by 5 bases and 3 bases, with 13 bases remaining between them. The CDR3 is 15 amino acids. The DNA of the CDR3 is TGTGCCAGCAGCGCCTCAGGGGCTTACACCGGGGAGCTGTTTTTT. Its translation: CASSASGAYTGELFF.

This sequence joins TRBV7-2 and TRBJ1-2; the D gene is possibly TRBD1 (6 bases). The length of the CDR3 is 15 residues. From germline, CDR1 is SGHTA and CDR2 FQGNSA. Trimming took 4 bases from V and 4 from J, leaving 16 bases between them. CDR3 DNA sequence: TGTGCCAGCAGCTCCACCGGTGGGGGCGTCTATGGCTACACCTTC. Its protein is CASSSTGGGVYGYTF.

In its sample, this clone was seen many times. The chain couples TRBV18 to TRBJ1-1; TRBD1 might be the D (5 bases). Germline CDR1 reads KGHSH; CDR2 reads LQKENI. The V gene lost 8 bases and the J gene lost 0 bases, with 16 bases spanning the gap. The CDR3 runs to 15 residues. CDR3 nucleotide sequence: TGTGCCAGCCACGCAGATGGGGCGTTGAACACTGAAGCTTTCTTT. It codes for CASHADGALNTEAFF.

This chain connects TRBV27 to TRBJ1-2, with D possibly being TRBD1 (6 bases). The CDR3 is 13 amino acids. Trimming pared 7 bases from V and 8 bases from J, leaving 17 bases between. Germline values: CDR1 MNHEY, CDR2 SMNVEV (reference sequence). Here the CDR3 DNA reads TGTGCCAGCATGAACAGGGTCGGCGGCGGCTACACCTTC. It is translated as CASMNRVGGGYTF.

The chain recombines TRBV7-6 with TRBJ2-2; no reliable D call. Trimming removed 4 bases at V and 7 bases at J, with 19 bases between. CDR1 and CDR2 (germline): SGHVS, FNYEAQ. The CDR3 extends over 16 amino acids. The CDR3 DNA is TGTGCCAGCAGCTCCTTCCATTTGGGCTCGGACGGGGAGCTGTTTTTT. It yields the protein CASSSFHLGSDGELFF.

V is TRBV23-1 and J is TRBJ1-1, with D unresolved. TRBV23-1 has ORF status, its function being uncertain. The CDR3 runs 15 residues. Trimming removed 0 bases at V and 0 bases at J, with 8 bases between. Written as DNA, the CDR3 is TGCGCCAGCAGTCAATCGCCCAGGTTGAACACTGAAGCTTTCTTT. Its protein product is CASSQSPRLNTEAFF.

This clone was found once. In the same sample, other DNA sequences code for this CDR3. The chain uses TRBV6-5 and TRBJ1-3; possible D gene TRBD1, 6 bases. The germline V gene encodes CDR1 MNHEY and CDR2 SVGAGI. The CDR3 has 15 residues. The V end lost 6 bases, the J end lost 0 bases, and 12 bases lay between the germline ends. The chain's CDR3 is CASSTDRSSGNTIYF. The CDR3 DNA sequence: TGTGCCAGCAGCACCGACAGGAGCTCTGGAAACACCATATATTTT.

V is TRBV5-1 and J is TRBJ2-1, with unresolved D. The CDR3 extends over 14 amino acids. In germline, CDR1 is SGHRS, CDR2 YFSETQ. The V and J ends lost 3 bases and 8 bases respectively, with 15 bases between them. In DNA, the CDR3 is TGCGCCAGCAGCTCCCCGACATCGACGGATGAGCAGTTCTTC. Its translation is CASSSPTSTDEQFF.

V is TRBV18 and J is TRBJ1-2; 9 bases line up with TRBD1. The J segment lost 2 bases and the V segment lost 5 bases, leaving 12 bases of the junction unmatched. The germline V gene has CDR1 KGHSH and CDR2 LQKENI. The CDR3 consists of 17 residues. CDR3 in DNA: TGTGCCAGCTCAGCTTCCACTTACAGGGGGCTGAACTATGGCTACACCTTC. This sequence encodes CASSASTYRGLNYGYTF. The full variable domain, rest sourced from reference TRBV18 and TRBJ1-2, is NAGVMQNPRHLVRRRGQEARLRCSPMKGHSHVYWYRQLPEEGLKFMVYLQKENIIDESGMPKERFSAEFPKEGPSILRIQQVVRGDSAAYFCASSASTYRGLNYGYTFGSGTRLTVV.

This chain joins TRBV28 and TRBJ1-5, with no clear D. The CDR3 length is 13 residues. In germline, CDR1 is MDHEN, CDR2 SYDVKM. Trimming took 3 bases from V and 4 from J, leaving 7 bases between them. CDR3 in DNA: TGTGCCAGCAGTTTCCGCAGGAATCAGCCCCAGCATTTT. Encoded protein: CASSFRRNQPQHF.

This chain connects TRBV7-9 to TRBJ2-7, with D possibly being TRBD1 (6 bases). CDR1 SEHNR and CDR2 FQNEAQ come from the germline V gene (reference sequence). The CDR3 sequence is 12 residues long. Trimming stripped 6 bases from V and 3 bases from J, with 9 bases between. CDR3 nucleotide sequence: TGTGCCAGCAGGGCAGGGGTCTACGAGCAGTACTTC. Protein product: CASRAGVYEQYF.

The chain has TRBV28 and TRBJ2-2, with 9 bases lining up with TRBD1. Germline V gives CDR1 MDHEN, CDR2 SYDVKM. V lost 8 bases, J lost 6 bases, and 10 bases stayed unmatched. The CDR3 loop spans 15 amino acids. The CDR3 here is CASENRGRVPGELFF. CDR3 nucleotides: TGTGCCAGCGAGAACAGGGGGCGAGTACCCGGGGAGCTGTTTTTT.

This clone was found a few times. The chain employs TRBV21-1 and TRBJ2-2; the table assigns TRBD2, which was not confirmed against the DNA. TRBV21-1 is a listed pseudogene. The CDR3 is 17 amino acids. CDR3 bases: TGTGCCAGCAGCAAAGGGTCACCGGGGGTGATGACCGGGGAGCTGTTTTTT. As protein: CASSKGSPGVMTGELFF.

V is TRBV2 and J is TRBJ1-1; possibly TRBD1 for D (6 bases). The germline V gene encodes CDR1 SNHLY and CDR2 FYNNEI. V lost 3 bases to trimming and J lost 1 base, with 15 bases between them. This CDR3 contains 16 residues. CDR3 nucleotides: TGTGCCAGCAGTGATCTTTTGGGGGGGCCGAACACTGAAGCTTTCTTT. Residues: CASSDLLGGPNTEAFF.

V and J are TRBV5-1 and TRBJ1-5; D call uncertain. The germline CDR1 and CDR2 sequences are SGHRS and YFSETQ. Trimming shortened V by 0 bases and J by 4 bases, and 11 bases separated the two germline ends. This CDR3 contains 15 residues. CDR3: CASSLAGQPNQPQHF. The CDR3 nucleotides read TGCGCCAGCAGCTTGGCGGGTCAGCCTAATCAGCCCCAGCATTTT.

V and J are TRBV19 and TRBJ2-2; D gene unclear. Per the germline V gene, CDR1 is LNHDA and CDR2 is SQIVND (reference sequence). Deletions cut 0 bases from V and 4 bases from J, with 9 bases between. This CDR3 has 15 amino acids. The CDR3, as DNA: TGTGCCAGTAGTATAGATCGAGGCAGCACCGGGGAGCTGTTTTTT. This codes for CASSIDRGSTGELFF.

This clone showed up just once. The chain employs TRBV18 and TRBJ1-3; weak D call: TRBD1 (6 bases). CDR1 is KGHSH, CDR2 LQKENI, per germline. The CDR3 is 15 amino acids. With 4 bases removed from V and 0 bases from J, the gap between germline ends came to 10 bases. The CDR3 region has the DNA TGTGCCAGCTCACAGGGACACAGCTCTGGAAACACCATATATTTT. Amino acid sequence: CASSQGHSSGNTIYF.

The count of this clone is one. V is TRBV2 and J is TRBJ2-7; 10 bases line up with TRBD2. CDR3 length: 16 amino acids. Germline lookup yields CDR1 SNHLY and CDR2 FYNNEI. Unmatched junction bases numbered 14, after V lost 5 bases and J lost 7 bases. CDR3 sequence (DNA): TGTGCCAGCAGTATAGGGACTAGCGAAACGCTTAAAGAGCAGTACTTC. Translation: CASSIGTSETLKEQYF.

This clone has just a few counts. The chain joins TRBV19 to TRBJ1-3; maybe TRBD1 (6 bases). Between the trimmed V and J ends, which lost 6 bases and 3 bases, there was a span of 18 bases. The CDR3 has 16 residues. Per the germline V gene, CDR1 is LNHDA and CDR2 is SQIVND (reference sequence). DNA for the CDR3: TGTGCCAGTAGCCCCCTGGGACAAGGATTTGGAAACACCATATATTTT. It translates to CASSPLGQGFGNTIYF.

The V and J genes are TRBV5-6 and TRBJ2-7; 7 nucleotides agree with TRBD1. CDR3 length equals 14 residues. Germline CDR1 is SGHDT and CDR2 is YYEEEE. Losses at the gene ends were 4 bases for V and 2 bases for J; bases not matched to a gene: 6. This chain's CDR3 is CASSLGQRTYEQYF. As DNA, the CDR3 is TGTGCCAGCAGCCTGGGACAGAGAACCTACGAGCAGTACTTC.

The chain uses TRBV5-1 and TRBJ2-7, with D possibly being TRBD1 (6 bases). V was clipped by 2 bases and J by 6 bases, with 9 bases between them. The germline gives CDR1 SGHRS, CDR2 YFSETQ. This CDR3 has 12 residues. CDR3 residues: CASSLQGSEQYF. Here the CDR3 DNA reads TGCGCCAGCAGCTTACAGGGAAGCGAGCAGTACTTC.

This rearrangement joins TRBV7-2 to TRBJ2-5; 9 bases map to TRBD2. Germline assignment: CDR1 SGHTA and CDR2 FQGNSA. V shed 2 bases and J 2 bases; nucleotides not matched to a gene: 9. The CDR3 sequence is 17 residues long. CDR3 nucleotide sequence: TGTGCCAGCAGCTTACCGAGGGAGGCGGGGGGGCAAGAGACCCAGTACTTC. Protein product: CASSLPREAGGQETQYF. Variable domain in full (rest from reference TRBV7-2 and TRBJ2-5): GAGVSQSPSNKVTEKGKDVELRCDPISGHTALYWYRQSLGQGLEFLIYFQGNSAPDKSGLPSDRFSAERTGGSVSTLTIQRTQQEDSAVYLCASSLPREAGGQETQYFGPGTRLLVL.

This clone showed up just a few times. CDR3 sequence (DNA): TGCGCCAGCAGCCAAGAACGCAGGGGCTATGGCTACACCTTC. It yields the protein CASSQERRGYGYTF. This sequence joins TRBV4-1 and TRBJ1-2, with D possibly TRBD1 on 6 matching bases. V lost 0 bases, J lost 4 bases, and 9 bases lay in between. The germline V gene has CDR1 MGHRA and CDR2 YSYEKL. The CDR3 covers 14 residues.

This clone was counted only a few times. The chain couples TRBV4-1 to TRBJ2-3, with D possibly matching TRBD2 (7 bases). V gave up 3 bases and J gave up 1 base, with 11 bases separating them. Germline-derived CDR1 and CDR2 are MGHRA and YSYEKL. The CDR3 runs to 15 residues. The CDR3, as DNA: TGCGCCAGCAGCCAGGGGAGGGGGGGCACAGATACGCAGTATTTT. Its translation: CASSQGRGGTDTQYF.

The V call is TRBV6-5, the J call TRBJ1-4, with 9 nucleotides matching TRBD1. This CDR3 has 13 residues. Germline CDR1 MNHEY, CDR2 SVGAGI. J gave up 8 bases and V 2 bases, and 0 bases lay outside the gene matches. As DNA, the CDR3 is TGTGCCAGCAGTTACGACAGGGGGGAAAAACTGTTTTTT. Translation: CASSYDRGEKLFF.